The clone carrying this T cell receptor (beta chain) was detected a few times. The data stem from a study of response to subunit inactivated influenza vaccine. TCRdb redid the calling of the RT-PCR reads with MiXCR, one entry per CDR3 protein. Of 500,000 to 700,000 distinct CDR3 sequences in the sample, under 25% were seen once. The CDR3 spans 15 residues. Germline values: CDR1 LGHNA, CDR2 YNFKEQ. With 2 bases removed from V and 0 bases from J, the gap between germline ends came to 9 bases. This sample also appeared in a second study, on T cells expressing NK-cell markers. That publication notes: Scientists made TCR beta cDNA using 5'RACE template switching with UMIs. Sorted CD3+CD56-NKG2C+, CD3+CD56+NKG2C+ and CD3+CD56+NKG2C- T cells supplied the TCR beta repertoires. These clonotypes additionally ranked first within the CD3+CD56-NKG2C+ fraction of a handful of donors.

The J gene is TRBJ2-3, the V gene TRBV4-2; D remains ambiguous. The sequence derives from a man aged 50 to 60 who received an inactivated influenza vaccine. The specimen comprised CD4+ T cells sorted from PBMCs, sampled roughly 12 days after vaccination. The CDR3 reads CASSQQPQSTDTQYF. CDR3 bases: TGTGCCAGCAGCCAACAACCCCAGAGCACAGATACGCAGTATTTT.